Included here is one T cell receptor beta chain sequence, with context. The data were obtained in a study of cytomegalovirus exposure and HLA in healthy donors. The PCR had 60 Vbeta and 13 Jbeta primers. Sequencing was performed with immunoSEQ multiplex PCR; in TCRdb, only in-frame clones are kept and a portion is missing. The data show approximately 180,000 clones, just over 75% seen once. V lost 0 bases to trimming and J lost 3 bases, with 10 bases between them. Germline-derived CDR1 and CDR2 are SGHNT and YYREEE (reference sequence). CDR3 length equals 15 residues. The clonotype originates from an older woman in good health and CMV-seropositive. The chain carries TRBV5-4 and TRBJ1-5; D is uncertain. Sequenced material: PBMCs. The CDR3 sequence is CASSLGSGNNQPQHF. The CDR3 bases are TGTGCCAGCAGCTTGGGGTCGGGGAACAATCAGCCCCAGCATTTT.